The present T cell receptor beta chain was sequenced within a study of blood T cells in healthy people across ages. Notes on the study in general: Lack of knowledge of donor CMV status possibly confounded expanded clonotype changes.

Through a sample-barcoded 5' primer and a J-beta primer mix, a second PCR was run for roughly 6 to 11 cycles. MiXCR was run by TCRdb on the 5' RACE reads, yielding one entry per CDR3 protein. The sample yields around 1,000,000 distinct CDR3 sequences, around 25% seen once. The V gene's germline CDR1 is MDHEN and CDR2 SYDVKM. The CDR3 totals 14 residues. Trimming cost V 7 bases and J 7 bases, with 19 bases left between them. This clonotype was recorded many times. Its antigen remains unidentified. The data were also submitted as part of a second study, on T cells of mothers and their children.

The origin of this receptor is a girl aged 2 to 10 in good health. This chain connects TRBV28 to TRBJ2-5, with D hard to call. The sample was blood. The CDR3 nucleotides are TGTGCCAGCACCCCTTTTTACCCGGGCGGGACCCAGTACTTC. Its protein product is CASTPFYPGGTQYF. The variable domain in full, completed from reference TRBV28 and TRBJ2-5, reads DVKVTQSSRYLVKRTGEKVFLECVQDMDHENMFWYRQDPGLGLRLIYFSYDVKMKEKGDIPEGYSVSREKKERFSLILESASTNQTSMYLCASTPFYPGGTQYFGPGTRLLVL.